Listed here are 5 T cell receptor beta chains from one sample, sequenced in a study of OX40 agonist ivuxolimab in advanced cancers. Measured with immunoSEQ multiplex PCR; TCRdb has only the in-frame clones, and not every one. The profile shows about 85,000 clones, about 86% of them singletons. The material sequenced was CD4+ or CD8+ T cells sorted from blood, taken in a trial of the OX40 agonist ivuxolimab. The receptor set was obtained from an adult with an advanced solid tumor such as melanoma, head and neck, liver or kidney cancer.

The J gene is TRBJ2-3, the V gene TRBV15; D is possibly TRBD2 (5 bases). The CDR3 covers 12 residues. Trimming removed 6 bases from V and 6 bases from J, with 10 bases in between. In germline, CDR1 is LNHNV, CDR2 YYDKDF (reference sequence). The CDR3 loop is CATREAGDTQYF. The CDR3 coding sequence is TGTGCCACCAGGGAGGCCGGGGATACGCAGTATTTT.

The chain's CDR3 is CASSVAGGGGSAQYF. CDR3 in DNA: TGTGCCAGCAGCGTAGCCGGCGGGGGGGGATCGGCCCAGTACTTC. The chain carries TRBV9 and TRBJ2-5; TRBD2 agrees at 9 bases. CDR3 size: 15 residues. Germline assignment: CDR1 SGDLS and CDR2 YYNGEE. The V and J ends lost 0 bases and 9 bases, in that order; junction bases with no gene match: 9.

This chain joins TRBV6-5 and TRBJ1-2; TRBD1 matches 8 bases. Unmatched junction bases numbered 5, after V lost 5 bases and J lost 6 bases. The CDR3 sequence is 13 residues long. CDR1 MNHEY and CDR2 SVGAGI come from the germline V gene. The CDR3 DNA is TGTGCCAGCAGTATGGACAGGGTAGATGGCTACACCTTC. The encoded protein is CASSMDRVDGYTF.

The rearrangement links TRBV7-2 to TRBJ1-5, with D hard to call. The germline V gene encodes CDR1 SGHTA and CDR2 FQGNSA. This CDR3 spans 14 amino acids. Trimming removed 2 bases at V and 4 bases at J, with 9 bases between. CDR3 DNA sequence: TGTGCCAGCAGCTTAACCCGAGGGAATCAGCCCCAGCATTTT. It encodes CASSLTRGNQPQHF. Together with reference TRBV7-2 and TRBJ1-5, the CDR3 gives the full variable domain: GAGVSQSPSNKVTEKGKDVELRCDPISGHTALYWYRQSLGQGLEFLIYFQGNSAPDKSGLPSDRFSAERTGGSVSTLTIQRTQQEDSAVYLCASSLTRGNQPQHFGDGTRLSIL.

The V gene is TRBV27, the J gene TRBJ2-6; D not certain. Trimming shortened V by 6 bases and J by 0 bases, and 0 bases separated the two germline ends. The CDR3 runs to 12 residues. Germline values: CDR1 MNHEY, CDR2 SMNVEV (reference sequence). The CDR3 here is CASSSGANVLTF. CDR3 DNA: TGTGCCAGCAGCTCTGGGGCCAACGTCCTGACTTTC.